This T cell receptor (beta chain) originates from a study of shared clonotypes between healthy human individuals. Overall study context: Used for every donor were three CD4 naive, three CD4 memory, two CD8 naive and one CD8 memory plate.

Findings of the study overall: It was the non-shared clonotypes that had lower generation probabilities than clonotypes shared by all four donors.

Terminally differentiated effector memory CD45RA+ cells were excluded by CCR7 positive selection of CD45RO-negative cells. Caucasian adults living in Nashville, Tennessee, provided all samples. Remarks on this clone: Its cognate antigen is unknown.

Germline CDR1 reads SEHNR; CDR2 reads FQNEAQ (reference sequence). The CDR3 spans 15 residues. V shed 3 bases and J shed 0 bases, with 8 bases lying between them. Each subset's genomic DNA was split evenly across several immunoSEQ plates. This table comes from immunoSEQ multiplex PCR, and its TCRdb copy is limited to in-frame clones, with some not included. The data contain about 2.1 million clones, 93% of them singletons. The chain combines TRBV7-9 with TRBJ2-2; no clear D. This sequence originates from a man aged 18-30 years in good health. Some clones in this sample may be carry-over from other donors' samples. The sequenced material came from naive CD8+ T cells from PBMCs. CDR3 residues: CASSLPRTNTGELFF. DNA for the CDR3: TGTGCCAGCAGCTTGCCCCGGACGAACACCGGGGAGCTGTTTTTT.